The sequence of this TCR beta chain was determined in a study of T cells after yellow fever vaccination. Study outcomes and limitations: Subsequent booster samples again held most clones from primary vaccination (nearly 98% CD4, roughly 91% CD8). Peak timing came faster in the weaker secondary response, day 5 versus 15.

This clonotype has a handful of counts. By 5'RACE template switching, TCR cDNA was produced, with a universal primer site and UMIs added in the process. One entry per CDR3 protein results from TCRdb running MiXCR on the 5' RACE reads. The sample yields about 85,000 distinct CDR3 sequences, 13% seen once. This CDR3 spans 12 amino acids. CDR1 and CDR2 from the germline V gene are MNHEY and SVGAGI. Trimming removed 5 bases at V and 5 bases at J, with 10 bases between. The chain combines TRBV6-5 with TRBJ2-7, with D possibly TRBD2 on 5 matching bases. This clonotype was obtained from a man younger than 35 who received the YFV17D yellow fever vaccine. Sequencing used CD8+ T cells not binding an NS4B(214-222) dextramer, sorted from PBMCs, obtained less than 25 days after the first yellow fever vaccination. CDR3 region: CASSDYKDEQYF. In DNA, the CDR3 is TGTGCCAGCAGTGACTATAAGGACGAGCAGTACTTC.